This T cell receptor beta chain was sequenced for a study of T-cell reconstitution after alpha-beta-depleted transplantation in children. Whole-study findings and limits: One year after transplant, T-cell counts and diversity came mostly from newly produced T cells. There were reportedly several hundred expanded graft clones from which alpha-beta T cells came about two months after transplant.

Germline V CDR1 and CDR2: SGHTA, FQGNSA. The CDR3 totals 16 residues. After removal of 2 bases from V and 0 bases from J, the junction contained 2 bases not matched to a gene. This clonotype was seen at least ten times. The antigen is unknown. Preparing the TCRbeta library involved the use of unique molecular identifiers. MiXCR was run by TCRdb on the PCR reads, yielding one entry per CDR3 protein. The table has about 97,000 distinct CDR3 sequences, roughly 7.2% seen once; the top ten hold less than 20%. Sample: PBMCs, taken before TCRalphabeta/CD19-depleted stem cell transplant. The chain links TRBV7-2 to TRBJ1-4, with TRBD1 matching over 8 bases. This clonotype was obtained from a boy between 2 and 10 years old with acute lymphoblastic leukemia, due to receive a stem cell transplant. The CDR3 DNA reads TGTGCCAGCAGCTTACCGACAGGGGCAACTAATGAAAAACTGTTTTTT. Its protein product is CASSLPTGATNEKLFF.